One and the same sample provided the 9 T cell receptor beta chains below, sequenced in a study of immune heterogeneity within non-small cell lung tumors. A multiplex PCR containing 32 V primers and 13 J primers was used to amplify TCR beta CDR3. MiXCR, run by TCRdb on the multiplex PCR reads, gives a single entry per CDR3 protein. The sample records around 30,000 distinct CDR3 sequences, 25% to 30% being singletons. Template material for each sample was 550 to 700 ng of bulk tumor genomic DNA. Multiple widely separated biopsies were taken from each primary tumor at surgery. Enrolled individuals presented with untreated, newly diagnosed non-small cell lung cancer and received curative surgery. The sample consisted of lung tumor tissue. The receptors originated from a man in his forties with non-small cell lung cancer.

The chain uses TRBV9 and TRBJ2-3, with D tentatively TRBD2 (5 bases). The germline V gene encodes CDR1 SGDLS and CDR2 YYNGEE. The CDR3 runs 15 residues. V was clipped by 0 bases and J by 4 bases, with 12 bases between them. The CDR3 here is CASSVGGKVADTQYF. CDR3 DNA sequence: TGTGCCAGCAGCGTAGGAGGGAAAGTGGCAGATACGCAGTATTTT. The full variable domain, its missing parts supplied by reference TRBV9 and TRBJ2-3, is DSGVTQTPKHLITATGQRVTLRCSPRSGDLSVYWYQQSLDQGLQFLIQYYNGEERAKGNILERFSAQQFPDLHSELNLSSLELGDSALYFCASSVGGKVADTQYFGPGTRLTVL.

This clonotype occurred a few times. The rearrangement uses TRBV20-1 and TRBJ2-1; 16 bases align to TRBD2. Germline CDR1 is DFQATT and CDR2 is SNEGSKA (reference sequence). The CDR3 spans 15 residues. Germline trimming cut 3 bases from V and 10 bases from J; bases unmatched to any gene: 6. DNA of the CDR3: TGCAGTGCTAGTTCTCCGGGACTAGCGGGAGGGGAGCAGTTCTTC. This codes for CSASSPGLAGGEQFF.

This clonotype was observed a few times. This chain uses TRBV10-3 with TRBJ2-3; the match to TRBD1 covers 7 bases. The germline gives CDR1 ENHRY, CDR2 SYGVKD. V shed 7 bases and J 2 bases; nucleotides not matched to a gene: 3. The CDR3 has 13 amino acids. The CDR3 loop is CAIKTGTTDTQYF. DNA of the CDR3: TGTGCCATCAAGACAGGGACCACAGATACGCAGTATTTT.

The CDR3 here is CASSLRQDTVSRGYTF. DNA for the CDR3: TGTGCCAGCAGTTTAAGGCAGGACACCGTCTCGCGTGGCTACACCTTC. This chain connects TRBV27 to TRBJ1-2, with a tentative D call TRBD1 (5 bases). Trimming pared 2 bases from V and 7 bases from J, leaving 20 bases between. Germline V gene lookup returns CDR1 MNHEY and CDR2 SMNVEV (reference sequence). The CDR3 contains 16 residues.

As regards this clonotype: Since a much larger clone is just one base distant, this may be a read error. The chain joins TRBV2 to TRBJ2-7; TRBD1 might be the D (5 bases). Germline V lookup: CDR1 SNHLY, CDR2 FYNNEI. The CDR3 covers 13 residues. The CDR3 region is CVSTQVQNSEQYF. The CDR3 coding sequence is TGTGTCAGCACACAGGTTCAGAACTCGGAGCAGTACTTC.

Only one count was recorded for this clonotype. It may be a read error: a sequence one base away is much more abundant. The CDR3 DNA reads as TGTGCCAGCAGTTCTAGCGGGAGATCAGATAGGCAGTATTTT. This encodes CASSSSGRSDRQYF. The J gene is TRBJ2-3, the V gene TRBV12-3 or TRBV12-4; 10 bases match TRBD2. This CDR3 spans 14 amino acids.

Relative to its sample, this clonotype is medium-sized. The chain employs TRBV5-8 and TRBJ2-7, with 7 nucleotides matching TRBD1. V was pared by 1 base and J by 3 bases, with 1 base of the junction left unmatched. The CDR3 spans 13 residues. The germline V gene has CDR1 SGHTS and CDR2 YDEGEE. Here the CDR3 reads CASSLRDSYEQYF. For the CDR3, the DNA is TGTGCCAGCAGCTTGAGGGACAGCTACGAGCAGTACTTC.

In its sample, this clonotype was seen a few times. This sequence joins TRBV6-5 and TRBJ2-1; perhaps TRBD2 as D (7 bases). Deletions cut 2 bases from V and 4 bases from J, with 18 bases between. This CDR3 region has 17 residues. Germline lookup yields CDR1 MNHEY and CDR2 SVGAGI. This chain's CDR3 is CASSYTKGGAKYNEQFF. CDR3 sequence (DNA): TGTGCCAGCAGTTACACCAAGGGGGGGGCGAAGTACAATGAGCAGTTCTTC.

This clonotype has at least ten counts. The chain uses TRBV7-2 and TRBJ2-7; 8 bases line up with TRBD1. CDR1 SGHTA and CDR2 FQGNSA come from the germline V gene. CDR3 length: 15 residues. Trimming removed 5 bases from V and 5 bases from J; junction bases left unmatched: 11. The CDR3 sequence: CASSTAGTGLNEQYF. The CDR3 DNA is TGTGCCAGCAGCACTGCCGGGACAGGTCTAAACGAGCAGTACTTC.